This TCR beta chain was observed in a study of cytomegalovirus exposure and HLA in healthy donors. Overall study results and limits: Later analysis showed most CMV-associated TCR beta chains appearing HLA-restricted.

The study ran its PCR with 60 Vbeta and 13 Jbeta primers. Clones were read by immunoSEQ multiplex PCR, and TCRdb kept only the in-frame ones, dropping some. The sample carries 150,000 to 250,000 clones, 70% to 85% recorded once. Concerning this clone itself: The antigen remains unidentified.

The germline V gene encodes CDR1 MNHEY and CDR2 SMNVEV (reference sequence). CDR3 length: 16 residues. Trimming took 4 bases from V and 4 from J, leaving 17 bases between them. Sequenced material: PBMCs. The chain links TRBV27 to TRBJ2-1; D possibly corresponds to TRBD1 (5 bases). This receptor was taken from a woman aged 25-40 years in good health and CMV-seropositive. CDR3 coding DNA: TGTGCCAGCAGTTCCCCCCCCGGACAAGGGTACAATGAGCAGTTCTTC. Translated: CASSSPPGQGYNEQFF.